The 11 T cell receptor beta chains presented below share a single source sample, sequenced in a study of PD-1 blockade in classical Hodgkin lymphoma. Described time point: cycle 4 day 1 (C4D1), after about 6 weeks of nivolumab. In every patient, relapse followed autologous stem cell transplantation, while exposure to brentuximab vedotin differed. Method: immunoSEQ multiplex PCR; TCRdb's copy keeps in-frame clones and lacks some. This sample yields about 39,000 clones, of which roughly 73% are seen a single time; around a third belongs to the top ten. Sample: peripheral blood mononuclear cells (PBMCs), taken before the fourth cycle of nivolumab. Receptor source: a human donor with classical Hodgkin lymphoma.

This CDR3 is CASTPQKGVGNSPLHF. The CDR3 DNA sequence: TGTGCCAGCACCCCCCAAAAGGGGGTCGGTAATTCACCCCTCCACTTT. V gene TRBV7-2 combines with J gene TRBJ1-6, with a tentative D call TRBD1 (6 bases). V lost 7 bases, J lost 6 bases, and 19 bases lay in between. CDR1 is SGHTA, CDR2 FQGNSA, per germline. The CDR3 loop spans 16 amino acids.

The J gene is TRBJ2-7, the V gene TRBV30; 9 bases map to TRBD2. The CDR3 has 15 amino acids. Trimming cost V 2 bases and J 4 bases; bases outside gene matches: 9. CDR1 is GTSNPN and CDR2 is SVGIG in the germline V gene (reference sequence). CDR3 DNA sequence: TGTGCCTGGAGTAAGAGCGGGGGGTCTACATACGAGCAGTACTTC. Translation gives CAWSKSGGSTYEQYF.

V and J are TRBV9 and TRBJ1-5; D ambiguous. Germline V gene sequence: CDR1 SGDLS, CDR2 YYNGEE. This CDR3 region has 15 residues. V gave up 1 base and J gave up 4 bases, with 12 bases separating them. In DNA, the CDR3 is TGTGCCAGCAGCGTATCTGGATCTGGAAATCAGCCCCAGCATTTT. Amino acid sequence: CASSVSGSGNQPQHF.

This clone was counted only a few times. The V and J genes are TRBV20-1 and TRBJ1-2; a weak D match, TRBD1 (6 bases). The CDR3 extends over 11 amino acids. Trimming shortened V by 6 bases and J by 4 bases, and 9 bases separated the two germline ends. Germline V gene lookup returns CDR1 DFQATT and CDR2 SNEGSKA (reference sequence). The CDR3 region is CSAGGSYGYTF. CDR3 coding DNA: TGCAGTGCAGGGGGAAGCTATGGCTACACCTTC.

This CDR3 is CASSEKSGALSYEQYF. The CDR3 region has the DNA TGTGCCAGCAGCGAGAAGTCTGGCGCCCTCTCCTACGAGCAGTACTTC. The V gene is TRBV9, the J gene TRBJ2-7, with D uncertain. The length of the CDR3 is 16 residues. Trimming took 3 bases from V and 0 from J, leaving 16 bases between them. Germline loops: CDR1 SGDLS, CDR2 YYNGEE.

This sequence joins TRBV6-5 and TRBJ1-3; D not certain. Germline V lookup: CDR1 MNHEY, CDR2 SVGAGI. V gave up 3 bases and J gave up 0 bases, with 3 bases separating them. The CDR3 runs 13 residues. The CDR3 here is CASSYVSGNTIYF. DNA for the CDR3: TGTGCCAGCAGTTATGTCTCTGGAAACACCATATATTTT.

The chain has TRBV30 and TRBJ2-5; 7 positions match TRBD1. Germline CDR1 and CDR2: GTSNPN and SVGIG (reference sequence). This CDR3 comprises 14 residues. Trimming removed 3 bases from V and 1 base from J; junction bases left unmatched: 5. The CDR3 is CAWSRNRGQETQYF. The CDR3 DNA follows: TGTGCCTGGAGCCGAAACAGGGGCCAAGAGACCCAGTACTTC.

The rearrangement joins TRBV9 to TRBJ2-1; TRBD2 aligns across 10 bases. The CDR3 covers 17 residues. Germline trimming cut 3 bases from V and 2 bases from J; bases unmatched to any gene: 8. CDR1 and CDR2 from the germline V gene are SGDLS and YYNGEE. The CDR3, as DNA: TGTGCCAGCAGCGCCTTCCTACTAGCGGGGACCTACAATGAGCAGTTCTTC. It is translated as CASSAFLLAGTYNEQFF.

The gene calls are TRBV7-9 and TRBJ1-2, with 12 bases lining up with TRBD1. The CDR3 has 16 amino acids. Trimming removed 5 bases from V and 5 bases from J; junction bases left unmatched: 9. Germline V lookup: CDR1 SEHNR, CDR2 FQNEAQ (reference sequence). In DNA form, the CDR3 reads TGTGCCAGCAGCGATCCGGGACAGGGGGCGCAATATGGCTACACCTTC. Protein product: CASSDPGQGAQYGYTF. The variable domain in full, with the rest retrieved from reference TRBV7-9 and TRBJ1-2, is DTGVSQNPRHKITKRGQNVTFRCDPISEHNRLYWYRQTLGQGPEFLTYFQNEAQLEKSRLLSDRFSAERPKGSFSTLEIQRTEQGDSAMYLCASSDPGQGAQYGYTFGSGTRLTVV.

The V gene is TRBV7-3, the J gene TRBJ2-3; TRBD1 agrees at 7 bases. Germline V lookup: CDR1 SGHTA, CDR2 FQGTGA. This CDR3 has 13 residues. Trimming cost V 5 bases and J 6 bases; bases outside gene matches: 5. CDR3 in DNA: TGTGCCAGCAGCCGACAGGGCCCCGATACGCAGTATTTT. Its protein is CASSRQGPDTQYF. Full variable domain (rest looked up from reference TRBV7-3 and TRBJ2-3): GAGVSQTPSNKVTEKGKYVELRCDPISGHTALYWYRQSLGQGPEFLIYFQGTGAADDSGLPNDRFFAVRPEGSVSTLKIQRTERGDSAVYLCASSRQGPDTQYFGPGTRLTVL.

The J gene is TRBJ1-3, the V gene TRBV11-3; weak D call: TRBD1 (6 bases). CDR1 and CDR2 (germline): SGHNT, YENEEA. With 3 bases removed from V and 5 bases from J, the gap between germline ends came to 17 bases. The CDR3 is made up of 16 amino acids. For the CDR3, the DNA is TGTGCCAGCAGCTTTCCGTCTGACAGGACCCGAAACACCATATATTTT. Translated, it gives CASSFPSDRTRNTIYF. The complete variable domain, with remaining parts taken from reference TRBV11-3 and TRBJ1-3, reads EAGVVQSPRYKIIEKKQPVAFWCNPISGHNTLYWYLQNLGQGPELLIRYENEEAVDDSQLPKDRFSAERLKGVDSTLKIQPAELGDSAVYLCASSFPSDRTRNTIYFGEGSWLTVV.